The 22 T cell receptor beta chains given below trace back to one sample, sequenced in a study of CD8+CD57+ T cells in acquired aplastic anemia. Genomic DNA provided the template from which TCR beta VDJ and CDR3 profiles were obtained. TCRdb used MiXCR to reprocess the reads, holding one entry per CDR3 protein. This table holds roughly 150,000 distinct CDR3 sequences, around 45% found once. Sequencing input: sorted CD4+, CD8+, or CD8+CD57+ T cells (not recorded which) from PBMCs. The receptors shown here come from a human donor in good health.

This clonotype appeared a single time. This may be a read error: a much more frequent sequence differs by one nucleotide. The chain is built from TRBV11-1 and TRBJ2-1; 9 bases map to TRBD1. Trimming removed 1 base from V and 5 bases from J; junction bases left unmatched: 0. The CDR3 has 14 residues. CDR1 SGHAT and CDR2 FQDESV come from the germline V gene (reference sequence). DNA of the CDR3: TGTGCCAGCAGCTTAGGGACAGGGGACAATGAGCAGTTCTTC. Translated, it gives CASSLGTGDNEQFF.

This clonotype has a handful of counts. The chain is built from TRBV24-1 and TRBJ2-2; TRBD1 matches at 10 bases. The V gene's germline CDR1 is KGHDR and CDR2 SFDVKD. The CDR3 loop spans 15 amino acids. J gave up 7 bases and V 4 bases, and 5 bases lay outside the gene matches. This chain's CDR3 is CATSDVDRGHGELFF. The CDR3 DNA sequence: TGTGCCACCAGTGACGTCGACAGGGGGCACGGGGAGCTGTTTTTT.

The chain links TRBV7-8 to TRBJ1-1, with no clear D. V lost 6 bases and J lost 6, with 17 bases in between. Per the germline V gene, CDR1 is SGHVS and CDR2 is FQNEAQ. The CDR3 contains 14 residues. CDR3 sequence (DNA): TGTGCCAGCAGGACCAGTGCTAGCTCCGCTGAAGCTTTCTTT. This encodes CASRTSASSAEAFF.

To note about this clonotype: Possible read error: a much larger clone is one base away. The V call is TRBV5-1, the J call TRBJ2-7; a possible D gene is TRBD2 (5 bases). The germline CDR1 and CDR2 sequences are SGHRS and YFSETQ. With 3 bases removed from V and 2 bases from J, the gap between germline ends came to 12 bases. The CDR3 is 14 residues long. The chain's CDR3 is CASSSGLRTYEQYF. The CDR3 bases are TGCGCCAGCAGCTCCGGACTGCGAACCTACGAGCAGTACTTC.

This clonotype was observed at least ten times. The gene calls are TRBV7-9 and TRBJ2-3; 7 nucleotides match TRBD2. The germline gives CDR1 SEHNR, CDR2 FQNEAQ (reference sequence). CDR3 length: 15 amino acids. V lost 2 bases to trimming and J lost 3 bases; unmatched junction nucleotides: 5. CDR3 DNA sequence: TGTGCCAGCAGCTTAAACAGCGGGGTGACAGATACGCAGTATTTT. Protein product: CASSLNSGVTDTQYF.

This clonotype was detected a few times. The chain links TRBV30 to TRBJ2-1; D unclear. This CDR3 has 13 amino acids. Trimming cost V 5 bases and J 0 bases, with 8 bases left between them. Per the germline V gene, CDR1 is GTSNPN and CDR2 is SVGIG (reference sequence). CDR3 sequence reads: CAWDQSSYNEQFF. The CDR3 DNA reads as TGTGCCTGGGATCAAAGCTCCTACAATGAGCAGTTCTTC. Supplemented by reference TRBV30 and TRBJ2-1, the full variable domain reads SQTIHQWPATLVQPVGSPLSLECTVEGTSNPNLYWYRQAAGRGLQLLFYSVGIGQISSEVPQNLSASRPQDRQFILSSKKLLLSDSGFYLCAWDQSSYNEQFFGPGTRLTVL.

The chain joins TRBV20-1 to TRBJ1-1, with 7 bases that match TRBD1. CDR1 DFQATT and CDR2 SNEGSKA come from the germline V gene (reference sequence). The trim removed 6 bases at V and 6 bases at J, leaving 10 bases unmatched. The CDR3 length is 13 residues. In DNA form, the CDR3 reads TGCAGTGCGTCGACAGGGTTCTTCGCTGAAGCTTTCTTT. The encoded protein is CSASTGFFAEAFF.

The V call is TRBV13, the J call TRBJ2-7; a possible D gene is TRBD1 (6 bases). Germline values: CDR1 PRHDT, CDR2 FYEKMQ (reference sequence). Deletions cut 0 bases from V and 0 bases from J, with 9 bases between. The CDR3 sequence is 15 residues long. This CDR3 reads CASSLGGQVSYEQYF. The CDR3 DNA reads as TGTGCCAGCAGCTTAGGGGGACAAGTCTCCTACGAGCAGTACTTC.

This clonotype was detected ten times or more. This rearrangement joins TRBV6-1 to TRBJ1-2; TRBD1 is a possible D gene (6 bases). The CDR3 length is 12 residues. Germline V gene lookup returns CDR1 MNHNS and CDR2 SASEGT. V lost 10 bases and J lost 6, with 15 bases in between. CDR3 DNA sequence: TGTGCCATCGTAGGGGGATCCAATGGCTACACCTTC. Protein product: CAIVGGSNGYTF.

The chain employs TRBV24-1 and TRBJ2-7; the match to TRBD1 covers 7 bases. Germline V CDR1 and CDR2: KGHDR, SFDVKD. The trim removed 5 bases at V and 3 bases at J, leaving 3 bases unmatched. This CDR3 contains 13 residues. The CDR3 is CATSARTGYEQYF. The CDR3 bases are TGTGCCACCAGTGCCCGGACAGGCTACGAGCAGTACTTC.

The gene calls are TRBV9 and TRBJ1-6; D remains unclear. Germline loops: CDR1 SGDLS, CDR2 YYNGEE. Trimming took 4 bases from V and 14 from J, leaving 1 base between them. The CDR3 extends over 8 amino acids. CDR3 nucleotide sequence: TGTGCCAGCAGCACCCTCCACTTT. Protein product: CASSTLHF.

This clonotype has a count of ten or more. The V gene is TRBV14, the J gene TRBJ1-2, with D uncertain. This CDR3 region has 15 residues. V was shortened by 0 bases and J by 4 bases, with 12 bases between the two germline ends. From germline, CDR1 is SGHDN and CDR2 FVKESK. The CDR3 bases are TGTGCCAGCAGCCAAGATATCTGGGCCCTCTATGGCTACACCTTC. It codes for CASSQDIWALYGYTF.

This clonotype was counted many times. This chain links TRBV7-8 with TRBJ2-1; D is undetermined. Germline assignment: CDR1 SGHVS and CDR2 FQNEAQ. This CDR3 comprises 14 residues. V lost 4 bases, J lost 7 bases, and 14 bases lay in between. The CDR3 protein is CASSSPPHKNEQFF. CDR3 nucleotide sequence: TGTGCCAGCAGCTCCCCCCCTCACAAGAATGAGCAGTTCTTC. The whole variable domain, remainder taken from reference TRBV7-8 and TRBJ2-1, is GAGVSQSPRYKVAKRGQDVALRCDPISGHVSLFWYQQALGQGPEFLTYFQNEAQLDKSGLPSDRFFAERPEGSVSTLKIQRTQQEDSAVYLCASSSPPHKNEQFFGPGTRLTVL.

The CDR3 nucleotides are TGTGCCAGCAGTTACTCCGTGTACATGCCCTACGAGCAGTACTTC. It specifies CASSYSVYMPYEQYF. The V call is TRBV2, the J call TRBJ2-7; the D is unclear. This CDR3 has 15 residues. Deletions cut 5 bases from V and 2 bases from J, with 16 bases between. Germline lookup yields CDR1 SNHLY and CDR2 FYNNEI.

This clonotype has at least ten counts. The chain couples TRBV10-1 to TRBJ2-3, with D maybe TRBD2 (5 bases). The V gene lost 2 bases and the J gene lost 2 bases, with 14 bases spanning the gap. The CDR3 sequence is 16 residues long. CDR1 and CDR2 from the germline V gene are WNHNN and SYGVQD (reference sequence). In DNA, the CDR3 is TGCGCCAGCAGTGAGCGGGCTAGCCGAAACACAGATACGCAGTATTTT. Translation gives CASSERASRNTDTQYF.

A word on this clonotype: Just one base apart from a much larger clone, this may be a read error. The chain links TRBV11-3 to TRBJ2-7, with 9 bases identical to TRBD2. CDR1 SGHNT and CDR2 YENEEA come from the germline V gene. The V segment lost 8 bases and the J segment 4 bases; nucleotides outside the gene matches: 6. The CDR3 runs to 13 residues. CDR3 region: CASGRSGSYEQYF. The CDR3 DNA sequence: TGTGCCAGCGGCCGTAGCGGGAGTTACGAGCAGTACTTC.

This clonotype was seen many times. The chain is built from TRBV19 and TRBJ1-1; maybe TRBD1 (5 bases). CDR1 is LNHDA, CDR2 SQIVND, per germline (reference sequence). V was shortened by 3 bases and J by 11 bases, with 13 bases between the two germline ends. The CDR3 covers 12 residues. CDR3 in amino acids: CASSISAGRAFF. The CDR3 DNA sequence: TGTGCCAGTAGTATCTCTGCAGGGCGCGCTTTCTTT.

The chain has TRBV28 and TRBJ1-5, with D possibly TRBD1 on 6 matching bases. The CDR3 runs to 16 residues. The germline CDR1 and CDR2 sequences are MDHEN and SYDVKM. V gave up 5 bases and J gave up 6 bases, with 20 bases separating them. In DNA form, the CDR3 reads TGTGCCAGCAGTCCCCCACAGGGACGGGTTGGTCAGCCCCAGCATTTT. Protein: CASSPPQGRVGQPQHF.

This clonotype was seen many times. CDR3 bases: TGTGCCAGCAGCCCCCGGATAGGCACAGATACGCAGTATTTT. Its translation is CASSPRIGTDTQYF. The chain combines TRBV7-2 with TRBJ2-3; unclear D gene. This CDR3 is 14 amino acids long. The germline gives CDR1 SGHTA, CDR2 FQGNSA. Trimming removed 5 bases from V and 1 base from J, with 10 bases in between.

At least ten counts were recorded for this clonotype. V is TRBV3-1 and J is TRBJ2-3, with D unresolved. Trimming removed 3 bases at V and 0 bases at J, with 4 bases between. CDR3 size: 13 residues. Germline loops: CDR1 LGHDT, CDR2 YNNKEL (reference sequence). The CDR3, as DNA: TGTGCCAGCAGCCACCGGAGCACAGATACGCAGTATTTT. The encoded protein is CASSHRSTDTQYF.

The CDR3 spells CASGGTGVDGYTF. In DNA, the CDR3 is TGTGCTAGTGGTGGGACAGGGGTCGATGGCTACACCTTC. This chain connects TRBV12-5 to TRBJ1-2, with TRBD1 identical over 10 bases. The CDR3 extends over 13 amino acids. The trim removed 5 bases at V and 6 bases at J, leaving 3 bases unmatched. CDR1 is LGHNT and CDR2 is FRNRAP in the germline V gene.

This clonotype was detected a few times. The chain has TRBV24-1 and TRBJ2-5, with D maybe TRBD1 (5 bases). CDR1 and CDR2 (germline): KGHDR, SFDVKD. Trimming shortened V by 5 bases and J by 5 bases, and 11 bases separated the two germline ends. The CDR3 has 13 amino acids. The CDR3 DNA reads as TGTGCCACCAGTGCCTGGGGCGAGGAGACCCAGTACTTC. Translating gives CATSAWGEETQYF.